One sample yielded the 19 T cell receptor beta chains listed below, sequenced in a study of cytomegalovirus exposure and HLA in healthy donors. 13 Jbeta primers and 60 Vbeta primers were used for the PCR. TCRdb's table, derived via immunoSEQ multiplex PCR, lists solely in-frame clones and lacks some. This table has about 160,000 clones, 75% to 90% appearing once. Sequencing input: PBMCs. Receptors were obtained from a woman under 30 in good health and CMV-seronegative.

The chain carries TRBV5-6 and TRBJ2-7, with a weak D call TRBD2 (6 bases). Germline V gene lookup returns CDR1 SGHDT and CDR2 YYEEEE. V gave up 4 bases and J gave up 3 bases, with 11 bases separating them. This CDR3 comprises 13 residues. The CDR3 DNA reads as TGTGCCAGCAGCCGGGGAGGATACTACGAGCAGTACTTC. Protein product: CASSRGGYYEQYF.

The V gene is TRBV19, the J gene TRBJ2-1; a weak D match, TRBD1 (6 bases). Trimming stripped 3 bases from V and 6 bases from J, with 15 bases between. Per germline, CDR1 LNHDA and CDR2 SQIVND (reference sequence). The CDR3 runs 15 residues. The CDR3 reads CASSMYQDSLNEQFF. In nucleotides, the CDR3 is TGTGCCAGTAGTATGTACCAGGACAGCCTCAATGAGCAGTTCTTC.

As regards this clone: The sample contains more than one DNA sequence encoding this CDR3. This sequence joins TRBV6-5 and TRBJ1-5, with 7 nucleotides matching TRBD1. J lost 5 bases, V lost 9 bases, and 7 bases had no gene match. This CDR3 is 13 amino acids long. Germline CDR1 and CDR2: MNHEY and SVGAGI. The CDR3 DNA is TGTGCCAGTTCGTATCAGGGGGATCAGCCCCAGCATTTT. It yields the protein CASSYQGDQPQHF.

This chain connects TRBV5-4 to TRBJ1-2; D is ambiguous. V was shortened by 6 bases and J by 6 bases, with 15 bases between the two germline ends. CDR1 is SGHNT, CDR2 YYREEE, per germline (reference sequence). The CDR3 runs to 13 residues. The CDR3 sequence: CASTWERGDGYTF. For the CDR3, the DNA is TGTGCCAGCACCTGGGAGCGCGGGGATGGCTACACCTTC.

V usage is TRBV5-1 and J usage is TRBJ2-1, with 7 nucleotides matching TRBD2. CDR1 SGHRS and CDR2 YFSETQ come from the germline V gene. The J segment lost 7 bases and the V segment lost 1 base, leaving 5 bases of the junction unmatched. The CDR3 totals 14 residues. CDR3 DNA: TGCGCCAGCAGCTTGTTATTTAGCGGGAATGAGCAGTTCTTC. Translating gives CASSLLFSGNEQFF.

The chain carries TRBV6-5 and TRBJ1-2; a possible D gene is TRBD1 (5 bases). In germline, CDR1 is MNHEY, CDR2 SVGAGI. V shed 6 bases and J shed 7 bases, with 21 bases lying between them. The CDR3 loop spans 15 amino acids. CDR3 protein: CASSPSGGVRLGYTF. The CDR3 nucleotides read TGTGCCAGCAGCCCCTCGGGAGGGGTTAGACTTGGCTACACCTTC.

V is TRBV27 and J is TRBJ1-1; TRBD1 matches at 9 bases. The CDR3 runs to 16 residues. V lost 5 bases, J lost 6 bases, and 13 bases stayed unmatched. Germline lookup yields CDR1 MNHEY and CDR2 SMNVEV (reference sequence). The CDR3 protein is CASSPYGQGYSPEAFF. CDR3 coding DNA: TGTGCCAGCAGTCCTTACGGACAGGGGTATAGCCCTGAAGCTTTCTTT.

CDR3 protein: CASSLSASGVLPYEQYF. Here the CDR3 DNA reads TGTGCCAGCAGCTTAAGCGCCTCGGGGGTTCTTCCCTACGAGCAGTACTTC. The V gene is TRBV7-8, the J gene TRBJ2-7; D may be TRBD2 (6 bases). V shed 2 bases and J shed 2 bases, with 19 bases lying between them. Germline V CDR1 and CDR2: SGHVS, FQNEAQ. The CDR3 is made up of 17 amino acids.

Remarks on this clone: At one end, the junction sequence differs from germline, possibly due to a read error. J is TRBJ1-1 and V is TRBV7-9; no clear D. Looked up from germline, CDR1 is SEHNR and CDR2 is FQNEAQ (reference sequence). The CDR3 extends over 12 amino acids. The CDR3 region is CSSSLGSTEAFF. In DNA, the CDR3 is TGTTCCAGCAGCCTGGGGAGCACTGAAGCTTTCTTT.

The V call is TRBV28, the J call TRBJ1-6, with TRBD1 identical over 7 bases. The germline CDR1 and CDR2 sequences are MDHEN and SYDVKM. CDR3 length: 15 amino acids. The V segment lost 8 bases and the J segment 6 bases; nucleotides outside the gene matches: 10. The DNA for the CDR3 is TGTGCCAGCGGCTACAGGGGATCCCCTAATTCACCCCTCCACTTT. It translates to CASGYRGSPNSPLHF.

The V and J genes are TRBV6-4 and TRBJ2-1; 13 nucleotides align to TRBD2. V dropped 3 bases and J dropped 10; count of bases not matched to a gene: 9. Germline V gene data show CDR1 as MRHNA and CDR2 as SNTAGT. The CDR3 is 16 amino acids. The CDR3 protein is CASSEPGLAGREEQFF. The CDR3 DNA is TGTGCCAGCAGTGAGCCGGGACTAGCGGGGAGGGAGGAGCAGTTCTTC.

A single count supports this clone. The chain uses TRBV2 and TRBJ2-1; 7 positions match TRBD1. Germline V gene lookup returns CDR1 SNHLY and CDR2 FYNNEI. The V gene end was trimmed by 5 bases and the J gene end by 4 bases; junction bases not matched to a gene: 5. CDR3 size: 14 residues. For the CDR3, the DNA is TGTGCCAGCAGTTTGGACAGGAGGTACAATGAGCAGTTCTTC. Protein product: CASSLDRRYNEQFF.

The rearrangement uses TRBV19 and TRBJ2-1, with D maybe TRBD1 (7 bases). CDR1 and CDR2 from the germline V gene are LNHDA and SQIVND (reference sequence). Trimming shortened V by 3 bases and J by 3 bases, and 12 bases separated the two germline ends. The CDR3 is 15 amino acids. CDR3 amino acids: CASSISGGLYNEQFF. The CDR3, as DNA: TGTGCCAGTAGTATTTCAGGGGGACTCTACAATGAGCAGTTCTTC.

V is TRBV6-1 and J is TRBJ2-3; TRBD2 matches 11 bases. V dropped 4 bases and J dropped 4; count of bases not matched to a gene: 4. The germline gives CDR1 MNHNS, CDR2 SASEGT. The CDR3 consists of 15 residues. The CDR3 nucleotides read TGTGCCAGCAGTGCGGGACTAGCGGCCCCAGATACGCAGTATTTT. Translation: CASSAGLAAPDTQYF.

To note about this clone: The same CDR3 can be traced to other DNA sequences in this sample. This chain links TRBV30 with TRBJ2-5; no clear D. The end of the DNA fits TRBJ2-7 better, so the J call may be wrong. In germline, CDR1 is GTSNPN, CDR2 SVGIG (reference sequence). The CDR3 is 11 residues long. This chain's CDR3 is CAWSVSYEQYF. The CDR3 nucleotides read TGTGCCTGGAGTGTAAGCTACGAGCAGTACTTC.

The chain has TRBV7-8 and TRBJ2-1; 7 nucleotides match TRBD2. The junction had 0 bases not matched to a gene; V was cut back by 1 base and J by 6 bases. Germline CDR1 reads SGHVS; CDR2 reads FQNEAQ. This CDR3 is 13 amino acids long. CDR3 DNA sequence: TGTGCCAGCAGCTTAGGGGGGGGCAATGAGCAGTTCTTC. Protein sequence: CASSLGGGNEQFF. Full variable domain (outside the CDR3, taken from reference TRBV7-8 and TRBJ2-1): GAGVSQSPRYKVAKRGQDVALRCDPISGHVSLFWYQQALGQGPEFLTYFQNEAQLDKSGLPSDRFFAERPEGSVSTLKIQRTQQEDSAVYLCASSLGGGNEQFFGPGTRLTVL.

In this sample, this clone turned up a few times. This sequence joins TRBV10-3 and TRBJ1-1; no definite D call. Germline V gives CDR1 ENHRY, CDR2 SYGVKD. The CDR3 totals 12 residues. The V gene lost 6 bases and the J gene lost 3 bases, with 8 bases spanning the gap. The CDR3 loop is CAIRRTDTEAFF. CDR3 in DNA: TGTGCCATCAGACGAACGGACACTGAAGCTTTCTTT.

CDR3 sequence: CASRPQVGAQHF. DNA for the CDR3: TGTGCCAGCAGGCCCCAGGTCGGGGCCCAGCATTTT. The genes are TRBV25-1 and TRBJ1-5; D is undetermined. This CDR3 has 12 residues. The germline gives CDR1 MGHDK, CDR2 SYGVNS. Trimming stripped 6 bases from V and 11 bases from J, with 14 bases between. Using reference TRBV25-1 and TRBJ1-5 for the parts outside the CDR3, the full variable domain is EADIYQTPRYLVIGTGKKITLECSQTMGHDKMYWYQQDPGMELHLIHYSYGVNSTEKGDLSSESTVSRIRTEHFPLTLESARPSHTSQYLCASRPQVGAQHFGDGTRLSIL.

The CDR3 loop is CASSPTWGGEQYF. DNA for the CDR3: TGTGCCAGCAGTCCCACCTGGGGGGGAGAGCAGTACTTC. This chain links TRBV27 with TRBJ2-7, with 7 bases matching TRBD2. This CDR3 contains 13 residues. J lost 7 bases, V lost 5 bases, and 8 bases had no gene match. The germline V gene has CDR1 MNHEY and CDR2 SMNVEV (reference sequence).